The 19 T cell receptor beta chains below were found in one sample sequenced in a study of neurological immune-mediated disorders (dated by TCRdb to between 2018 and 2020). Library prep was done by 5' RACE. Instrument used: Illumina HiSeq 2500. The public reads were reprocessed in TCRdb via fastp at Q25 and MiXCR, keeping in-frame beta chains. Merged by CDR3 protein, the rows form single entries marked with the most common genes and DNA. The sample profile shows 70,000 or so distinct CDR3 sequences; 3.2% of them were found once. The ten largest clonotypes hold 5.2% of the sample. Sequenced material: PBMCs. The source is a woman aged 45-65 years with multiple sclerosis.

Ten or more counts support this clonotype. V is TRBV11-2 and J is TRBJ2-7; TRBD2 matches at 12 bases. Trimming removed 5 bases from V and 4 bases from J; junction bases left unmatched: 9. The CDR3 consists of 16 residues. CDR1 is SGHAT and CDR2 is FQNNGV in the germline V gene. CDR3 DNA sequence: TGTGCCAGCAGCCCGACTAGCGGGAGTCTAGGTTACGAGCAGTACTTC. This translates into CASSPTSGSLGYEQYF.

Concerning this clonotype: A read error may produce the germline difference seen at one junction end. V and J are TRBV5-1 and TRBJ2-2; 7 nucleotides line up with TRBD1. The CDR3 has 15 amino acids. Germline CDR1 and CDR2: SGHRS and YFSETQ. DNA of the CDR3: TGCACCAGCAGCTTGGGTGGGACAGACACCGGGGAGCTGTTTTTT. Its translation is CTSSLGGTDTGELFF.

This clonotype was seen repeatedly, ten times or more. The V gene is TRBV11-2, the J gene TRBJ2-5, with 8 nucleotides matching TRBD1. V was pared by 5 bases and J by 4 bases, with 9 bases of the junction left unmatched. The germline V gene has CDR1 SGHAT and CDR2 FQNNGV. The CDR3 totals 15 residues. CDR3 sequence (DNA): TGTGCCAGCAGCGCCTACAGGGGGAGTGGAGAGACCCAGTACTTC. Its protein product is CASSAYRGSGETQYF.

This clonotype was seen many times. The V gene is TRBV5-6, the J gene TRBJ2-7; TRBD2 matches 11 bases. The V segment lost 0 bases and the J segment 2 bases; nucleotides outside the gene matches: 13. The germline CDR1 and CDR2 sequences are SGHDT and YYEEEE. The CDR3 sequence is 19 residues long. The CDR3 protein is CASSLGGLADILAAYEQYF. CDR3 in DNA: TGTGCCAGCAGCTTGGGGGGACTAGCGGACATACTGGCGGCCTACGAGCAGTACTTC.

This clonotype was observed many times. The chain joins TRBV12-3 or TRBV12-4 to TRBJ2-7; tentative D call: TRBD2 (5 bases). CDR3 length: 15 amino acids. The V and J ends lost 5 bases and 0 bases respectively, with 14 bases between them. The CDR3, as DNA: TGTGCCAGCAGTAGGGAGCTACTGAGCTCCTACGAGCAGTACTTC. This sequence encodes CASSRELLSSYEQYF.

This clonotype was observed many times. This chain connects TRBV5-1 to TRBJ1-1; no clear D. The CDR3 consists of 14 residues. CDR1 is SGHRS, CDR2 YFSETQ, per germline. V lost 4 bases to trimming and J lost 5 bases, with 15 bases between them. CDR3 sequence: CASSTRPQETEAFF. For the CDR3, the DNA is TGCGCCAGCAGCACCCGCCCCCAGGAGACTGAAGCTTTCTTT.

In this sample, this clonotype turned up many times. The chain's CDR3 is CSVVAGHTEAFF. CDR3 sequence (DNA): TGCAGCGTTGTGGCCGGACACACTGAAGCTTTCTTT. The chain uses TRBV29-1 and TRBJ1-1, with no clear D. CDR1 SQVTM and CDR2 ANQGSEA come from the germline V gene. The ends were cut back, 4 bases at V and 3 bases at J, with 9 bases in the middle. The CDR3 covers 12 residues.

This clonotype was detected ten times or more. The CDR3 DNA is TGTGCCAGCAGCTTGGGTTCGGGGCACACAGATACGCAGTATTTT. This codes for CASSLGSGHTDTQYF. The chain carries TRBV11-3 and TRBJ2-3, with D perhaps being TRBD1 or TRBD2 (5 bases each). V was shortened by 3 bases and J by 2 bases, with 12 bases between the two germline ends. CDR3 length: 15 amino acids. Germline loops: CDR1 SGHNT, CDR2 YENEEA.

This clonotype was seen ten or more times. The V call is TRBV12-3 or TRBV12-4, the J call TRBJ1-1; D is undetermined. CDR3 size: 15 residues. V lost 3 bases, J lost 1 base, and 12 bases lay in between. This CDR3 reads CASSFPSGRNTEAFF. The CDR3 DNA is TGTGCCAGCAGTTTCCCCTCTGGTAGGAACACTGAAGCTTTCTTT.

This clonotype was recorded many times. The CDR3 region is CASSPVQAGGANVLTF. CDR3 bases: TGCGCCAGCAGCCCTGTCCAGGCGGGAGGGGCCAACGTCCTGACTTTC. This chain uses TRBV5-1 with TRBJ2-6; D possibly corresponds to TRBD2 (6 bases). The length of the CDR3 is 16 residues. CDR1 SGHRS and CDR2 YFSETQ come from the germline V gene. V lost 4 bases and J lost 4, with 15 bases in between.

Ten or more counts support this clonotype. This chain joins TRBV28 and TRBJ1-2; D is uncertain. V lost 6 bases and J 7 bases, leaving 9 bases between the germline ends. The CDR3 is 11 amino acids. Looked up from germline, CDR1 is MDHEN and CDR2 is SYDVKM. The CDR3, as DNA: TGTGCCAGCAGCGGGTTGGGTGGCTACACCTTC. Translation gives CASSGLGGYTF.

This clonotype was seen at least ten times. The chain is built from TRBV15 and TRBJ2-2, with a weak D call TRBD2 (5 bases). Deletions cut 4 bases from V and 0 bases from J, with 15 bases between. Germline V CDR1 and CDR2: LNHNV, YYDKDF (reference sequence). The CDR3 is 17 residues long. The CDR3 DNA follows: TGTGCCACCAGCATTAACGGGGAAACTCCGAACACCGGGGAGCTGTTTTTT. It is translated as CATSINGETPNTGELFF. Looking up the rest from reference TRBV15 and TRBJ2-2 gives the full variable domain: DAMVIQNPRYQVTQFGKPVTLSCSQTLNHNVMYWYQQKSSQAPKLLFHYYDKDFNNEADTPDNFQSRRPNTSFCFLDIRSPGLGDTAMYLCATSINGETPNTGELFFGEGSRLTVL.

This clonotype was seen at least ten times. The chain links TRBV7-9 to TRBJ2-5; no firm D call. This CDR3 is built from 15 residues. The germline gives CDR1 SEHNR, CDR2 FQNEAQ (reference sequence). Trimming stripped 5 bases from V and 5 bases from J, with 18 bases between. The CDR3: CASSLVGYGVETQYF. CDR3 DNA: TGTGCCAGCAGCCTCGTCGGATACGGCGTGGAGACCCAGTACTTC.

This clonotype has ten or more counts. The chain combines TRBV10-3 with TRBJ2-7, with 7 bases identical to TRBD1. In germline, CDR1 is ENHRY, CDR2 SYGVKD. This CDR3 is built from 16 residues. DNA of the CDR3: TGTGCCATCAGTGAGAAAAACATAGGGACAGTCCCCCCAGCCAAGGTC. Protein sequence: CAISEKNIGTVPPAKV.

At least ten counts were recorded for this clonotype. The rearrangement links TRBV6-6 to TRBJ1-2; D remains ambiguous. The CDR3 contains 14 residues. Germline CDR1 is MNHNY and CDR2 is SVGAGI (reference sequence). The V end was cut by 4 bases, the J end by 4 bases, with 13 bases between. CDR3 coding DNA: TGTGCCAGCAGTTCCTCATCCTACTTCTATGGCTACACCTTC. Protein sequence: CASSSSSYFYGYTF.

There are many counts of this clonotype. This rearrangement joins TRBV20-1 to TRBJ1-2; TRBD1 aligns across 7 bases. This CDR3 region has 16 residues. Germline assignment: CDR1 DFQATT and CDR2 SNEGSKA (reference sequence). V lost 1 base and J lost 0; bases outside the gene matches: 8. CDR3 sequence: CSARGTGETPNYGYTF. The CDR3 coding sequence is TGCAGTGCTAGAGGTACAGGGGAAACTCCTAACTATGGCTACACCTTC.

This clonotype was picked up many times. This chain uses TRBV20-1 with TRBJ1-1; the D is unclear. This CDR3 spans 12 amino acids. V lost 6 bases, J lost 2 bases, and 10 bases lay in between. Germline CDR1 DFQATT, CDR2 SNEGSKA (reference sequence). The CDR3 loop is CSASTINTEAFF. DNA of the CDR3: TGCAGTGCCAGTACGATTAACACTGAAGCTTTCTTT.

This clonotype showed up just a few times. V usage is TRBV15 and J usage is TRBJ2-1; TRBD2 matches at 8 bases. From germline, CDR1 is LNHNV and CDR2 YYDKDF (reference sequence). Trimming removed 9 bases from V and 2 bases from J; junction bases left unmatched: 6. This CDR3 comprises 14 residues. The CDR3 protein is CATLDGRAYNEQFF. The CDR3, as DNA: TGTGCCACTTTGGACGGGAGGGCCTACAATGAGCAGTTCTTC.

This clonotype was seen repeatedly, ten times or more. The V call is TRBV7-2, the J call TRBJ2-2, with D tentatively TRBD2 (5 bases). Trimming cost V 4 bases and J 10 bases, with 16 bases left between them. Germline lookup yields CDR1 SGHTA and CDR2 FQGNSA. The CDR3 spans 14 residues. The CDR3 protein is CASSSTLRVEELFF. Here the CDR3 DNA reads TGTGCCAGCAGCTCTACCTTGAGGGTCGAGGAGCTGTTTTTT.